This T cell receptor (beta chain) was profiled in a study of T cell responses to AZD1222 COVID-19 vaccine. The CDR3 runs 17 residues. Trimming cost V 3 bases and J 5 bases, with 19 bases left between them. The V gene's germline CDR1 is SEHNR and CDR2 FQNEAQ (reference sequence). Profiled with immunoSEQ multiplex PCR; TCRdb holds only in-frame clones, not every one. The table includes tens of thousands of clones, around nine tenths detected once. Source: peripheral blood, taken on day 0 of AZD1222 vaccination. The chain joins TRBV7-9 to TRBJ1-4, with D hard to call. The receptor's source is an adult in good health. The CDR3 bases are TGTGCCAGCAGCTTTAGCAGAGCTCTCGCTTTAAATGAAAAACTGTTTTTT. Its translation: CASSFSRALALNEKLFF.